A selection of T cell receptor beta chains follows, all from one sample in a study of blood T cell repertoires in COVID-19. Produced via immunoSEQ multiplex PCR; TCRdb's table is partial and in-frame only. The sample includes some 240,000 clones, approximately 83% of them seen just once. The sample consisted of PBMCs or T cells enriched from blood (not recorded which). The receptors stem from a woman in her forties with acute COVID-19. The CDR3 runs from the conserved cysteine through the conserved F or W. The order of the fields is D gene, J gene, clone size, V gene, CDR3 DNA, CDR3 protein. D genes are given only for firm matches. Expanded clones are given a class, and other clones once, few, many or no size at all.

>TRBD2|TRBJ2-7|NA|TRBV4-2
TGTGCCAGCAGCCAAGAATTGGCGGGAGAATTCTACGAGCAGTACTTC
CASSQELAGEFYEQYF
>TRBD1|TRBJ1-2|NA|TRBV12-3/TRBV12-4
TGTGCCAGCAGGATCGGGACAGGGGATGGCTACACCTTC
CASRIGTGDGYTF
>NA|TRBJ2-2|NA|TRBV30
TGTGCCTGGACCTGGGCAGGGATCACCGGGGAGCTGTTTTTT
CAWTWAGITGELFF
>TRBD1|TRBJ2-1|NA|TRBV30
TGTGCCTATAAAACGACAGGGTCCAGCAATGAGCAGTTCTTC
CAYKTTGSSNEQFF
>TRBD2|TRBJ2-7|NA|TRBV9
TGTGCCAGCAGCGTTGGCGGGAGGGACTTTTACGAGCAGTACTTC
CASSVGGRDFYEQYF
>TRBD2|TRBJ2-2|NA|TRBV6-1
TGTGCCAGCAGTGAAGCGGGACTAGCGGGAGTCGATCGGGAGCTGTTTTTT
CASSEAGLAGVDRELFF
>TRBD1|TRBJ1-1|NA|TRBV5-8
TGTGCCAGCAGCTTCCTCGACAGGGGGTCTCTCTTCTTT
CASSFLDRGSLFF
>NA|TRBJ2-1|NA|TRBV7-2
TGTGCCAGCAGCTTAGAAGCGAGGGCTGGCAATGAGCAGTTCTTC
CASSLEARAGNEQFF
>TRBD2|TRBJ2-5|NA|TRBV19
TGTGCCAGTAGTCATCGGGGACTAGCGGGAGAGATAGGAGAGACCCAGTACTTC
CASSHRGLAGEIGETQYF
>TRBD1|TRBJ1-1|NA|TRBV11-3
TGTGCCAGCAGCCGTAGACAGGGGGCAATTGACACTGAAGCTTTCTTT
CASSRRQGAIDTEAFF
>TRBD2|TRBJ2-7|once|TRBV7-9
TGTGCCAGCAGCTTAACTAGCGGGGGCAACGAGCAGTACTTC
CASSLTSGGNEQYF
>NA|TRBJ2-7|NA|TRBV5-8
TGTGCCAGCACCTACTACGAGCAGTACTTC
CASTYYEQYF
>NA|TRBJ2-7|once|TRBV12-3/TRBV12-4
TGTGCCAGCAGTTTTCGGGAATACGAGCAGTACTTC
CASSFREYEQYF
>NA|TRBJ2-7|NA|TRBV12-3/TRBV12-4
TGTGCCAGCAGGGGGGCTAGTTACGAGCAGTACTTC
CASRGASYEQYF
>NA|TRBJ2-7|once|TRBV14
TGTGCCAGCAGCCAAGGGGCGGGTGGCTTCTACGAGCAGTACTTC
CASSQGAGGFYEQYF
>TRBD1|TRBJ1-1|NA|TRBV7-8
TGTGCCAGCAGCTATGCCGGGACAGGGGGAACTGAAGCTTTCTTT
CASSYAGTGGTEAFF
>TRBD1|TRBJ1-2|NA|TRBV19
TGTGCCAGTAGTATCGACAGGGGGCAGGATGGCTACACCTTC
CASSIDRGQDGYTF
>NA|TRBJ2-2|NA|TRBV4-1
TGCGCCAGCAGCGCCAGGGAGGCCACCGGGGAGCTGTTTTTT
CASSAREATGELFF
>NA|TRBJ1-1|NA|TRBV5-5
TGTGCCAGCAGCTCACAGGCGTGGAACACTGAAGCTTTCTTT
CASSSQAWNTEAFF
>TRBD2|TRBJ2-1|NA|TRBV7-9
TGTGCCAGCAGCTTAGTCGGTAGCGGGTATGAGCAGTTCTTC
CASSLVGSGYEQFF
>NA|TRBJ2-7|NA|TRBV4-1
TGCGCCAGCAGCCAAGTTTTTGACGTACGGAGGTACGAGCAGTACTTC
CASSQVFDVRRYEQYF
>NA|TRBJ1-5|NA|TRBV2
TGTGCCAGCAGTACACGGGGTCCAACGTTTCAGCCCCAGCATTTT
CASSTRGPTFQPQHF
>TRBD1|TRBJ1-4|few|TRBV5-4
TGTGCCAGCAGCTACAGGGGGCTGGATGAAAAACTGTTTTTT
CASSYRGLDEKLFF
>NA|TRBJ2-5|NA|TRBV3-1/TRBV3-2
TGTGCCAGCAGCCAAGGTGGCAGCCAAGAGACCCAGTACTTC
CASSQGGSQETQYF
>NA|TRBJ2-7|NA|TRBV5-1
TGCGCCAGCAGCTTGGTCAGTTTCGACGAGCAGTACTTC
CASSLVSFDEQYF
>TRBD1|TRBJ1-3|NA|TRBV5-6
TGTGCCAGCAGCCCTCCTAGGTCGGACAGGGGCGGTGGAAACACCATATATTTT
CASSPPRSDRGGGNTIYF
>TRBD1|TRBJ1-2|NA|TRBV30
TGTGCCTGGAGTTTGGAAGGACAGGGGTTACAGGGTGGCTACACCTTC
CAWSLEGQGLQGGYTF
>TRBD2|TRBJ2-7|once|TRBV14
TGTGCCAGCAGCCCTCTAGCGGGCAATGCCTACGAGCAGTACTTC
CASSPLAGNAYEQYF
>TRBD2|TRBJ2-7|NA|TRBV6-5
TGTGCCAGCAACTACGGTTCTAGCGGGAGCTACGAGCAGTACTTC
CASNYGSSGSYEQYF
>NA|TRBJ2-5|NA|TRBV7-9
TGTGCCAGCAGCCTTTCCGGACCCCGACAGTACCAAGAGACCCAGTACTTC
CASSLSGPRQYQETQYF
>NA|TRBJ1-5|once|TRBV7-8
TGTGCCAGCAGCTTAGAGGGGACACCAAATCAGCCCCAGCATTTT
CASSLEGTPNQPQHF
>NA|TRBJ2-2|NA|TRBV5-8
TGTGCCAGCAGTCAACTAGGTTTCAGCGGGGAGCTGTTTTTT
CASSQLGFSGELFF
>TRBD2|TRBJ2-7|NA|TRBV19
TGTGCCAGTAGGCCTAGCGGGACCTCTGGCGAGCAGTACTTC
CASRPSGTSGEQYF